Listed below are T cell receptor beta chains from one sample, sequenced in a study of vaccination and CD4 T cells after COVID-19. Using its own MiXCR run on the PCR reads, TCRdb lists one record per CDR3 protein. The sample contains around 27,000 distinct CDR3 sequences, roughly a third of which appear only once. The antigens of these receptors remain unknown. This specimen consisted of CD4+ T cells from blood, cultured in vitro, obtained about 7 months after SARS-CoV-2 vaccination. These receptors came from a human donor who had recovered from COVID-19. The CDR3 runs from the conserved cysteine through the conserved F or W. A D gene is named only where the DNA matches it firmly. The size field is filled for only some rows; it gives once, few, many or a size class.

j_gene	abundance	d_gene	v_gene	CDR3nt	CDR3aa
TRBJ1-1	.	TRBD1	TRBV24-1	TGTGCCACCAGTTCCACCTCGACAGGGGCAGGCACTGAAGCTTTCTTT	CATSSTSTGAGTEAFF
TRBJ2-5	few	TRBD1	TRBV12-3/TRBV12-4	TGTGCCAGCAGACGGACAGGGGGCGAGACCCAGTACTTC	CASRRTGGETQYF
TRBJ2-2	.	TRBD1	TRBV6-1	TGTGCCAGCCTAGAAACAGGGGCGTATAGGGAGCTGTTTTTT	CASLETGAYRELFF
TRBJ1-1	.	.	TRBV6-1	TGTGCCAGCAGTACATCGGGTTGGTCCGACACTGAAGCTTTCTTT	CASSTSGWSDTEAFF
TRBJ1-2	few	TRBD1	TRBV2	TGTGCCAGCACTTTGACAGGGGTGGACTATGGCTACACCTTC	CASTLTGVDYGYTF
TRBJ1-1	few	TRBD1	TRBV6-2/TRBV6-3	TGTGCCAGCAGCTCGGGACAGCCAGCTTTCTTT	CASSSGQPAFF
TRBJ2-7	.	TRBD1	TRBV6-1	TGTGCCAGTAATATAAACCGGGGACAGGGGGCTGACGAGCAGTACTTC	CASNINRGQGADEQYF
TRBJ2-1	.	TRBD2	TRBV5-4	TGTGCCAGCAGCTTGGCTAGGCTAGCGGGAGCCGATGAGCAGTTCTTC	CASSLARLAGADEQFF
TRBJ1-2	few	.	TRBV7-2	TGTGCCAGCAGCTTAGGTAAAGGGTCGGGTATAGGCGGCTACACCTTC	CASSLGKGSGIGGYTF
TRBJ1-1	.	TRBD1	TRBV20-1	TGCAGTGCGAGGACAGGGGGCTCGGGGACTGAAGCTTTCTTT	CSARTGGSGTEAFF
TRBJ1-5	.	.	TRBV19	TGTGCCAGTACCCCTTCGGCAGGGTGGAGGGTTCAGCCCCAGCATTTT	CASTPSAGWRVQPQHF
TRBJ1-6	.	.	TRBV20-1	TGCAGTGCTAGAGATATAGGGGGAGGAAATTCACCCCTCCACTTT	CSARDIGGGNSPLHF
TRBJ2-3	.	TRBD1	TRBV7-7	TGTGCCAGCAGCTTAGGACAGGGCCTAGATACGCAGTATTTT	CASSLGQGLDTQYF
TRBJ1-5	.	.	TRBV4-2	TGTGCCAGCAGTGAACAGGGAGGGCGCAATCAGCCCCAGCATTTT	CASSEQGGRNQPQHF
TRBJ1-1	.	.	TRBV20-1	TGCAGTGCTAGGGGTGGCAGCTTGAACACTGAAGCTTTCTTT	CSARGGSLNTEAFF
TRBJ2-7	once	TRBD2	TRBV19	TGTGCCAGTAGTTACAGCGGGGGCAACGAGCAGTACTTC	CASSYSGGNEQYF
TRBJ2-5	.	TRBD2	TRBV2	TGTGCCAGCATTCATAGGACTAGCGGGACTAGGGAGACCCAGTACTTC	CASIHRTSGTRETQYF
TRBJ2-7	few	.	TRBV7-2	TGTGCCAGCAGCCCTGGGGTCGCAAGCGAGCAGTACTTC	CASSPGVASEQYF
TRBJ1-5	few	TRBD1	TRBV18	TGTGCCAGCACCGGGACAGGGGGGAGGCAGCCCCAGCATTTT	CASTGTGGRQPQHF
TRBJ2-7	.	TRBD2	TRBV7-2	TGTGCCAGCAGCGTAACCGGGACTAGCTCAATGAGCTCCTACGAGCAGTACTTC	CASSVTGTSSMSSYEQYF
TRBJ1-5	few	.	TRBV4-2	TGTGCCAGCAGCCAAGACGTGCGGCAGCCCCAGCATTTT	CASSQDVRQPQHF
TRBJ2-7	.	.	TRBV6-2/TRBV6-3	TGTGCCAGCAGTACCGAGAGGGGACGCAGCTACGAGCAGTACTTC	CASSTERGRSYEQYF
TRBJ2-5	.	.	TRBV10-3	TGTGCCGTCAGTGAGTTCTGGGGTCAAGAGACCCAGTACTTC	CAVSEFWGQETQYF
TRBJ2-7	few	TRBD2	TRBV6-1	TGTGCCAGCAGCATACTAGCGGGAGACTACGAGCAGTACTTC	CASSILAGDYEQYF